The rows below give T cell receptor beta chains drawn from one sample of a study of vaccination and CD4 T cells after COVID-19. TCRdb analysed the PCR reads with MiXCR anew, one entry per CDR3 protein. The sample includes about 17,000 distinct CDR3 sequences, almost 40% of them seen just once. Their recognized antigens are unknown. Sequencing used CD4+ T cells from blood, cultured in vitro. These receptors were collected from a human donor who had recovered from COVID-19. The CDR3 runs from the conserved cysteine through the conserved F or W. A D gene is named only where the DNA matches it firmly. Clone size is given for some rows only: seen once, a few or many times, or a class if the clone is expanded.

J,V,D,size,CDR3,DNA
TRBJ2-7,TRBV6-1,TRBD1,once,CASSIRDSDDEQYF,TGTGCCAGCAGTATCCGGGACAGCGACGACGAGCAGTACTTC
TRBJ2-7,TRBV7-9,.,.,CASSPAYEQYF,TGTGCCAGCAGCCCAGCCTACGAGCAGTACTTC
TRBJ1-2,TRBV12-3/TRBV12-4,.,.,CASSFGDRNYGYTF,TGTGCCAGCAGTTTTGGCGACAGAAACTATGGCTACACCTTC
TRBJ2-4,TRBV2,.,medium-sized,CASSIQNIQYF,TGTGCCAGCAGCATACAGAACATTCAGTACTTC
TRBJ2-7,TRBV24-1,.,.,CATSDRGGEQYF,TGTGCCACCAGTGACAGGGGAGGCGAGCAGTACTTC
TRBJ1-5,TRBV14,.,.,CASSLGVGGAPQHF,TGTGCCAGCAGCCTCGGAGTAGGGGGAGCGCCCCAGCATTTT
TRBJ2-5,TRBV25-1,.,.,CASRGPQETQYF,TGTGCCAGCCGGGGGCCCCAAGAGACCCAGTACTTC
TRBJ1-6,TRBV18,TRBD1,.,CASSTDRARNSPLHF,TGTGCCAGCTCAACCGACAGGGCCAGGAATTCACCCCTCCACTTT
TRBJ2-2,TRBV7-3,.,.,CASSPTASRTFWDGELFF,TGTGCCAGCAGCCCTACCGCTTCAAGAACATTCTGGGACGGGGAGCTGTTTTTT
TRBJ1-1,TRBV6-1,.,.,CASSRTGRGGTEAFF,TGTGCCAGCAGCCGAACCGGACGGGGTGGGACTGAAGCTTTCTTT
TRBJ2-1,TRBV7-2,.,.,CASSLPPGPGEQFF,TGTGCCAGCAGCTTACCACCGGGGCCAGGTGAGCAGTTCTTC
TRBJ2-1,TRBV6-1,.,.,CASSEGFSVLMGNEQFF,TGTGCCAGCAGTGAAGGCTTTAGTGTGCTAATGGGCAATGAGCAGTTCTTC
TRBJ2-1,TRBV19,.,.,CASSMRPGAYNEQFF,TGTGCCAGTAGTATGAGGCCGGGGGCCTACAATGAACAGTTCTTC
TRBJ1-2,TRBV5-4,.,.,CASSLGGLANYGYTF,TGTGCCAGCAGCTTGGGGGGTCTTGCTAACTATGGCTACACCTTC
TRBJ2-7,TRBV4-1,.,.,CASSQNMGSNEQYF,TGCGCCAGCAGCCAAAATATGGGATCTAACGAGCAGTACTTC
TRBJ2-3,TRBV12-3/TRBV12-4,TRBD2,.,CASSPRTSGTTDTQYF,TGTGCCAGCAGTCCCCGGACTAGCGGGACTACAGATACGCAGTATTTT
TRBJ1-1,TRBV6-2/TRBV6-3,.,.,CASRTGNTEAFF,TGTGCCAGCAGAACAGGGAACACTGAAGCTTTCTTT
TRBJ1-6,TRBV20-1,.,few,CSARGPPEDNSPLHF,TGCAGTGCTAGAGGCCCACCCGAGGATAATTCACCCCTCCACTTT
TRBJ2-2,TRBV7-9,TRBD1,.,CASSIPGGGELFF,TGTGCCAGCAGCATCCCAGGGGGCGGGGAGCTGTTTTTT